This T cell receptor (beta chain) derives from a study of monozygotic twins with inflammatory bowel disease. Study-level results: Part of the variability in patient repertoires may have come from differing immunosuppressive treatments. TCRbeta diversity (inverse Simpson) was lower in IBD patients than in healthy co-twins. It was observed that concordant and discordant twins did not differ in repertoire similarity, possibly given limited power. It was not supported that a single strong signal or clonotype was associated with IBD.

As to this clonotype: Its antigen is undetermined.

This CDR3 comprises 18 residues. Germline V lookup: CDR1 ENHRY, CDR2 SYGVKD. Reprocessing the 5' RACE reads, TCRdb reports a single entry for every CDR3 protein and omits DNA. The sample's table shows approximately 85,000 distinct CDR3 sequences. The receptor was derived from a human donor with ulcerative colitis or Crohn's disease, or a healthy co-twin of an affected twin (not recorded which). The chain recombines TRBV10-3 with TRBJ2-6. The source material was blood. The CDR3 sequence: CAISESTGLQAGANVLTF.